Described below is a single TCR beta chain sequence and its context. What this receptor recognizes is not known. Base qualities are not provided; no much larger clone lies one nucleotide away. TCRbeta CDR3 regions were amplified from genomic DNA using the immunoSEQ Assay, a bias-controlled multiplex PCR. As for how the authors treated the data: The number of nucleated cells in each sample was estimated by amplification of reference gene primers within the assay. To quantify the absolute abundance of each unique TCRbeta CDR3 rearrangement, sequence reads were collapsed and filtered. Productive Simpson clonality was computed per sample as the square root of Simpson's diversity index over productive rearrangements. The immuneACCESS repertoire file appears here via TCRdb, limited to in-frame rearrangements. These files lack a portion of the clones; in checked studies, under half of the deficit traces to unresolved V genes, and the cause of the others is not known. D and trimming come from the DNA, and the V and J calls and clone size come from that table. This sample comprises 200,000 to 250,000 clones, 84% of them detected only once. The top ten constitute 7.8% of the sample.

One collaborating source in Seattle enrolled patients while the patients were actively infected and followed the patients over time throughout the course of disease. Whole blood was collected in K2EDTA tubes by collaborating institutions according to the institutions' own protocols. For TCRbeta analysis, collaborators shipped samples in one of three forms: frozen whole blood, isolated PBMCs, or DNA extracted from either of those sample types. The data stem from a study of blood T cell repertoires in COVID-19 (dated by TCRdb to about 2020). The study in broad terms: Samples from collaborators originated in the United States, Italy and Spain and spanned both the acute and convalescent phases of COVID-19. The material from the prospective study consisted of cDNA or gDNA derived from T cells, B-cell-depleted T cells, or PBMCs. The samples were drawn from two sources: the first 160 participants of the ongoing ImmuneRACE study, and over 950 subjects contributed by 6 global collaborators. Deeply sampled blood TCRbeta repertoires from subjects exposed to, actively infected with, or recovered from COVID-19 were included in the dataset. Sample metadata almost always included a de-identified subject ID, COVID-19 status, age in years and sex. The repertoires were released in a freely available public database intended as a resource for research on the immune response to SARS-CoV-2. Where HLA class I and class II types were available, the types were taken from metadata supplied by the sample provider, not from assay-based typing.

Findings and caveats that apply to the study as a whole: The amount of clinical and demographic metadata varied by source and participant and was provided uncurated.

From a lookup of the germline V gene (reference sequence), CDR1 and CDR2 are LGHDT and YNNKEL. Taken from cysteine to phenylalanine, the CDR3 has 15 residues. CDR3 DNA only is kept here, 45 bases in frame from base 1. V lost 2 bases and J lost 5 bases, and the count of bases not matched to a germline gene is 6. The source is a woman aged 80 or over with COVID-19, enrolled during active disease. Here the chain combines TRBV3-1 (or the pseudogene TRBV3-2) and TRBJ1-2, with 9 junctional bases fitting TRBD1. The sequencing input was peripheral blood. The DNA is TGTGCCAGCAGCCAATTTGGGACAGGGCAATATGGCTACACCTTC. Its translation reads: CASSQFGTGQYGYTF.